Listed here are 16 T cell receptor beta chains from one sample, sequenced in a study of shared clonotypes between healthy human individuals (dated by TCRdb to the early 2020s). Library construction relied on the immunoSEQ multiplex PCR assay. The source is immuneACCESS, and TCRdb retained only in-frame sequences with V and J called. Part of the clones is not carried over; for the studies checked, unresolved V genes explain less than half of this, and the remainder is unexplained. For this sample there are around 500,000 clones; about 80% appear just once. The ten largest clones add up to approximately 12% of the sample. Sequencing input: PBMCs. The receptors were sampled from a woman between 40 and 50 years old in good health. Some clones in this sample may be carry-over from other donors' samples.

The chain employs TRBV11-3 and TRBJ1-2; D may be TRBD1 (5 bases). CDR3 length: 18 residues. Trimming removed 3 bases from V and 2 bases from J, with 22 bases in between. Germline V gene data show CDR1 as SGHNT and CDR2 as YENEEA. The CDR3 spells CASSFPTATISINYGYTF. The CDR3 DNA sequence: TGTGCCAGCAGCTTCCCGACAGCTACTATTTCGATAAACTATGGCTACACCTTC. Together with reference TRBV11-3 and TRBJ1-2, the CDR3 gives the full variable domain: EAGVVQSPRYKIIEKKQPVAFWCNPISGHNTLYWYLQNLGQGPELLIRYENEEAVDDSQLPKDRFSAERLKGVDSTLKIQPAELGDSAVYLCASSFPTATISINYGYTFGSGTRLTVV.

The V call is TRBV29-1, the J call TRBJ1-1, with D perhaps matching TRBD1 (6 bases). Trimming stripped 1 base from V and 5 bases from J, with 11 bases between. CDR3 size: 13 residues. Germline CDR1 is SQVTM and CDR2 is ANQGSEA. This CDR3 is CSVEGQGWTEAFF. The CDR3 nucleotides are TGCAGCGTTGAAGGGCAGGGGTGGACTGAAGCTTTCTTT.

The CDR3 DNA reads as TGCGCCAGCAGCTTGGGGACAGGGTCGGTCAGTGAAGCTTTCTTT. Residues: CASSLGTGSVSEAFF. V gene TRBV5-1 combines with J gene TRBJ1-1; TRBD1 agrees at 8 bases. Looked up from germline, CDR1 is SGHRS and CDR2 is YFSETQ. This CDR3 is built from 15 residues. Germline trimming cut 0 bases from V and 7 bases from J; bases unmatched to any gene: 8.

This chain connects TRBV18 to TRBJ2-1; D is possibly TRBD1 or TRBD2 (6 bases each). V was cut by 9 bases and J by 4 bases, with 16 bases left in between. This CDR3 is built from 14 residues. CDR1 is KGHSH and CDR2 is LQKENI in the germline V gene. The CDR3 protein is CASTGLARYNEQFF. CDR3 DNA: TGTGCCAGTACAGGGCTAGCGAGATACAATGAGCAGTTCTTC.

This clone was seen just once. The chain joins TRBV7-7 to TRBJ2-5; either TRBD1 or TRBD2 may fit D (5 bases each). Trimming stripped 2 bases from V and 4 bases from J, with 17 bases between. CDR1 is SSHAT, CDR2 FNYEAQ, per germline (reference sequence). This CDR3 has 16 amino acids. The DNA for the CDR3 is TGTGCCAGCAGCTTAAGTTGGGGACCGGGCGGAGAGACCCAGTACTTC. It specifies CASSLSWGPGGETQYF.

The V gene is TRBV18, the J gene TRBJ1-4; D remains ambiguous. This CDR3 is 14 amino acids long. The ends were cut back, 4 bases at V and 3 bases at J, with 9 bases in the middle. Germline lookup yields CDR1 KGHSH and CDR2 LQKENI. Written as DNA, the CDR3 is TGTGCCAGCTCACACAGACAATCTAATGAAAAACTGTTTTTT. Its translation is CASSHRQSNEKLFF.

CDR3 nucleotides: TGTGCCAGCAGCTCTAGAAGCCCTAATGAAAAACTGTTTTTT. This translates into CASSSRSPNEKLFF. The V and J genes are TRBV7-2 and TRBJ1-4; D gene uncertain. CDR1 and CDR2 (germline): SGHTA, FQGNSA. Trimming removed 4 bases at V and 3 bases at J, with 9 bases between. This CDR3 has 14 residues.

V gene TRBV25-1 combines with J gene TRBJ1-2; D not certain. The germline CDR1 and CDR2 sequences are MGHDK and SYGVNS. The CDR3 contains 16 residues. Trimming removed 4 bases from V and 7 bases from J, with 22 bases in between. CDR3 in DNA: TGTGCCAGCAGTGCACCCCCTGGGCCCTGGGTAGGTGGCTACACCTTC. Residues: CASSAPPGPWVGGYTF.

Here the CDR3 reads CASRAGGVPETQYF. CDR3 DNA: TGTGCCAGCCGGGCAGGGGGCGTTCCAGAGACCCAGTACTTC. The chain combines TRBV6-5 with TRBJ2-5; 8 nucleotides align to TRBD1. Germline lookup yields CDR1 MNHEY and CDR2 SVGAGI. This CDR3 contains 14 residues. The V and J ends lost 8 bases and 4 bases, in that order; junction bases with no gene match: 9.

The V call is TRBV29-1, the J call TRBJ2-7, with D possibly TRBD2 on 6 matching bases. There are 14 residues in the CDR3. Germline V gene data show CDR1 as SQVTM and CDR2 as ANQGSEA. V lost 6 bases and J lost 6, with 21 bases in between. This chain's CDR3 is CSVDLNGSRREQYF. CDR3 sequence (DNA): TGCAGCGTGGATCTTAACGGGAGTCGGCGCGAGCAGTACTTC.

The chain has TRBV5-1 and TRBJ2-1, with a weak D call TRBD2 (6 bases). Germline V gene sequence: CDR1 SGHRS, CDR2 YFSETQ. The CDR3 sequence is 15 residues long. The V end lost 0 bases, the J end lost 5 bases, and 12 bases lay between the germline ends. CDR3 amino acids: CASSLGLGTHNEQFF. The CDR3 DNA sequence: TGCGCCAGCAGCTTGGGACTAGGAACCCACAATGAGCAGTTCTTC.

V usage is TRBV4-2 and J usage is TRBJ2-3, with TRBD2 matching 8 bases. Germline V gene lookup returns CDR1 LGHNA and CDR2 YNFKEQ. Trimming cost V 0 bases and J 5 bases; bases outside gene matches: 19. The CDR3 spans 20 residues. The chain's CDR3 is CASSQDQVEPSGQVGDTQYF. CDR3 DNA: TGTGCCAGCAGCCAAGATCAAGTTGAGCCTAGCGGGCAAGTAGGAGATACGCAGTATTTT.

The chain uses TRBV6-6 and TRBJ1-5; D is ambiguous. Germline lookup yields CDR1 MNHNY and CDR2 SVGAGI (reference sequence). This CDR3 has 15 residues. Deletions cut 0 bases from V and 6 bases from J, with 12 bases between. The CDR3 reads CASSYSSRGSQPQHF. DNA of the CDR3: TGTGCCAGCAGTTACTCCTCCCGGGGAAGTCAGCCCCAGCATTTT.

The chain links TRBV30 to TRBJ2-7, with D hard to call. The V gene lost 4 bases and the J gene lost 0 bases, with 7 bases spanning the gap. The CDR3 runs 12 residues. CDR1 is GTSNPN, CDR2 SVGIG, per germline (reference sequence). CDR3 sequence: CAWKLNSYEQYF. CDR3 nucleotide sequence: TGTGCCTGGAAACTCAACTCCTACGAGCAGTACTTC.

The rearrangement joins TRBV11-2 to TRBJ2-5, with D uncertain. V gave up 5 bases and J gave up 2 bases, with 12 bases separating them. This CDR3 has 14 amino acids. CDR1 is SGHAT and CDR2 is FQNNGV in the germline V gene. CDR3 bases: TGTGCCAGCAGCCCAATGACACTGCAAGAGACCCAGTACTTC. It specifies CASSPMTLQETQYF.

The V gene is TRBV5-1, the J gene TRBJ1-2; D possibly corresponds to TRBD1 (6 bases). V was trimmed by 0 bases and J by 3 bases, leaving 9 bases between them. CDR3 size: 14 residues. The germline V gene encodes CDR1 SGHRS and CDR2 YFSETQ. CDR3: CASSLEQGDYGYTF. CDR3 coding DNA: TGCGCCAGCAGCTTGGAACAGGGAGACTATGGCTACACCTTC.